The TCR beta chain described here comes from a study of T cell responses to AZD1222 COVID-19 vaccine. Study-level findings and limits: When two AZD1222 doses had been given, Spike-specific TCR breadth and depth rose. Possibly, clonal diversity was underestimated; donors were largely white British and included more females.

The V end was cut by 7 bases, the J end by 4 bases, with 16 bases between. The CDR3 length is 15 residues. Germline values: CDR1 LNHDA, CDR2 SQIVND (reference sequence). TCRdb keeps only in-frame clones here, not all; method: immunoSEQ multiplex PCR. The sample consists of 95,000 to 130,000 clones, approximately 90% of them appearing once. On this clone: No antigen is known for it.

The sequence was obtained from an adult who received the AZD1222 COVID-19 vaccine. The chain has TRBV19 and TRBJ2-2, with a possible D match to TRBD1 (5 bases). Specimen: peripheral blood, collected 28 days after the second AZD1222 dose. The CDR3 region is CASITAGHGTGELFF. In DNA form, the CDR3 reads TGTGCCAGTATAACCGCAGGGCACGGCACCGGGGAGCTGTTTTTT. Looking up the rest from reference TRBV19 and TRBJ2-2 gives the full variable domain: DGGITQSPKYLFRKEGQNVTLSCEQNLNHDAMYWYRQDPGQGLRLIYYSQIVNDFQKGDIAEGYSVSREKKESFPLTVTSAQKNPTAFYLCASITAGHGTGELFFGEGSRLTVL.